One and the same sample provided the 22 T cell receptor beta chains below, sequenced in a study of blood T cells in healthy people across ages. With a J-beta primer mix and a sample-barcoded 5' primer, a second PCR ran about 6 to 11 cycles. TCRdb itself ran the 5' RACE reads through MiXCR, one entry per CDR3 protein. The sample has approximately 810,000 distinct CDR3 sequences; 25% to 30% are singletons. Sequencing used blood. The receptors shown here come from a woman of 80 years or more in good health.

This clonotype has more than one count but fewer than ten. This may be a read error, as it is one base from a much larger clone. This chain joins TRBV7-2 and TRBJ2-5, with D uncertain. The V gene lost 5 bases and the J gene lost 7 bases, with 14 bases spanning the gap. Germline assignment: CDR1 SGHTA and CDR2 FQGNSA. The CDR3 runs to 13 residues. CDR3 bases: TGTGCCAGCAGCCTAACTTCCTGGGGGACCCAGTACTTC. Its translation is CASSLTSWGTQYF. Full variable domain (rest looked up from reference TRBV7-2 and TRBJ2-5): GAGVSQSPSNKVTEKGKDVELRCDPISGHTALYWYRQSLGQGLEFLIYFQGNSAPDKSGLPSDRFSAERTGGSVSTLTIQRTQQEDSAVYLCASSLTSWGTQYFGPGTRLLVL.

The chain couples TRBV6-5 to TRBJ2-3, with 7 bases lining up with TRBD2. This CDR3 comprises 14 residues. CDR1 is MNHEY, CDR2 SVGAGI, per germline. V shed 6 bases and J 4 bases; nucleotides not matched to a gene: 7. The CDR3 sequence is CASRIGRTADTQYF. CDR3 coding DNA: TGTGCCAGCAGAATCGGGAGGACGGCAGATACGCAGTATTTT.

The rearrangement joins TRBV20-1 to TRBJ1-5, with D uncertain. This CDR3 contains 15 residues. Looked up from germline, CDR1 is DFQATT and CDR2 is SNEGSKA (reference sequence). V lost 5 bases to trimming and J lost 1 base, with 15 bases between them. The CDR3 nucleotides read TGCAGTGCTTACCCGGAGGGCACGAGCAATCAGCCCCAGCATTTT. Translating gives CSAYPEGTSNQPQHF.

Remarks on this clonotype: No conserved phenylalanine or tryptophan ends this CDR3, so it is likely a read error. This sequence joins TRBV4-3 and TRBJ2-1; 9 bases are shared with TRBD1. Near its end, the DNA agrees better with TRBJ2-7, so the J call may be wrong. Germline-derived CDR1 and CDR2 are LGHNA and YSLEER. This CDR3 is 17 amino acids long. In DNA form, the CDR3 reads TGCGCCAGCAGCCAAGAAGGGGACAGGGTCACCTACAATGAGCAGTACTGC. Translation: CASSQEGDRVTYNEQYC.

In this sample, this clonotype turned up many times. The chain employs TRBV12-3 or TRBV12-4 and TRBJ2-1, with 7 positions matching TRBD1. This CDR3 has 14 residues. V was pared by 5 bases and J by 6 bases, with 7 bases of the junction left unmatched. CDR3 nucleotide sequence: TGTGCCAGCAGTGGACAGGCCGTGACCAATGAGCAGTTCTTC. This gives the protein CASSGQAVTNEQFF.

This clonotype appeared many times. V is TRBV20-1 and J is TRBJ2-6; 10 positions match TRBD1. The junction had 8 bases not matched to a gene; V was cut back by 5 bases and J by 4 bases. Germline assignment: CDR1 DFQATT and CDR2 SNEGSKA (reference sequence). CDR3 length equals 16 residues. The CDR3 here is CSALDRGRTGANVLTF. The DNA of the CDR3 is TGCAGTGCTCTCGACAGGGGGCGAACAGGGGCCAACGTCCTGACTTTC.

The table lists this clonotype with many counts. V is TRBV15 and J is TRBJ1-5; D is perhaps TRBD1 (6 bases). Germline assignment: CDR1 LNHNV and CDR2 YYDKDF (reference sequence). CDR3 size: 14 residues. Trimming removed 8 bases from V and 6 bases from J, with 17 bases in between. The CDR3: CATGGASRVQPQHF. CDR3 nucleotide sequence: TGTGCCACCGGGGGGGCTTCCCGGGTTCAGCCCCAGCATTTT.

This clonotype turned up a few times. This chain connects TRBV21-1 to TRBJ2-6; the tabulated D call, TRBD1, remains unverified against the DNA. TRBV21-1 represents a pseudogene. The CDR3 runs to 16 residues. The CDR3 DNA is TGTGCCAGCCACTCGGGGGGAGGCTCTGGGGCCAACGTCCTGACTTTC. As protein: CASHSGGGSGANVLTF.

The genes are TRBV19 and TRBJ2-1; TRBD1 might be the D (6 bases). The CDR3 totals 15 residues. V was pared by 1 base and J by 12 bases, with 19 bases between. Looked up from germline, CDR1 is LNHDA and CDR2 is SQIVND (reference sequence). The CDR3 nucleotides are TGTGCCAGTAGTATAGGACAGGTGCCCGGCGGAGGGCAGTTCTTC. Its translation: CASSIGQVPGGGQFF.

The rearrangement uses TRBV15 and TRBJ1-4, with a weak D call TRBD1 (5 bases). The CDR3 has 19 residues. Germline-derived CDR1 and CDR2 are LNHNV and YYDKDF (reference sequence). V was trimmed by 0 bases and J by 2 bases, leaving 19 bases between them. CDR3 bases: TGTGCCACCAGCAGAGACGAGGGACGCGCGTTTTCCACTAATGAAAAACTGTTTTTT. Amino acid sequence: CATSRDEGRAFSTNEKLFF.

V and J are TRBV18 and TRBJ2-1; D might be TRBD1 or TRBD2, each matching 5 bases. The end of the DNA aligns better with TRBJ2-7, so the J call may be wrong. This CDR3 comprises 14 residues. The V gene's germline CDR1 is KGHSH and CDR2 LQKENI. CDR3 bases: TGTGCCAGCTCACGATCGAGGGACCGGGATGAGCAGTACTTC. Residues: CASSRSRDRDEQYF.

In this sample, this clonotype turned up a few times. The chain couples TRBV12-3 or TRBV12-4 to TRBJ2-3; 8 bases are a match to TRBD1. The V gene end was trimmed by 2 bases and the J gene end by 5 bases; junction bases not matched to a gene: 6. The CDR3 length is 15 residues. The CDR3 loop reads CASSLRQGAQDTQYF. CDR3 nucleotides: TGTGCCAGCAGTTTAAGGCAGGGGGCGCAAGATACGCAGTATTTT.

Note on this clonotype: A read error may explain this, as a much larger clone is one base away. The gene calls are TRBV6-5 and TRBJ1-6; D is possibly TRBD1 (5 bases). The CDR3 sequence is 16 residues long. CDR1 and CDR2 from the germline V gene are MNHEY and SVGAGI. Deletions cut 11 bases from V and 7 bases from J, with 24 bases between. In DNA, the CDR3 is TGTGCCGGCAACCGATTTGGGGGAGGGCCCAATTCACCCCTCCACTTT. It translates to CAGNRFGGGPNSPLHF.

This clonotype appeared a few times. The chain is built from TRBV11-2 and TRBJ2-1, with D perhaps given as TRBD1 or TRBD2 (5 bases each). Germline-derived CDR1 and CDR2 are SGHAT and FQNNGV. Trimming left V 7 bases short and J 2 bases short, with 9 bases between. This CDR3 contains 13 residues. The CDR3 loop reads CASKRGTYNEQFF. CDR3 bases: TGTGCCAGCAAACGGGGCACCTACAATGAGCAGTTCTTC.

The DNA of the CDR3 is TGTGCCAGCAGCTACAGGGACCACCCTTGGGTGCAGTACTTC. Protein product: CASSYRDHPWVQYF. V gene TRBV6-2 or TRBV6-3 combines with J gene TRBJ2-7, with D possibly matching TRBD1 (6 bases). Germline loops: CDR1 MNHEY, CDR2 SVGEGT. The CDR3 length is 14 residues. Between the trimmed V and J ends, which lost 6 bases and 9 bases, there was a span of 21 bases.

A few counts support this clonotype. This rearrangement joins TRBV2 to TRBJ2-4; 16 nucleotides match TRBD2. There are 16 residues in the CDR3. CDR1 and CDR2 (germline): SNHLY, FYNNEI. Trimming cost V 4 bases and J 8 bases; bases outside gene matches: 5. The CDR3 protein is CASSGGLAGGRYIQYF. In nucleotides, the CDR3 is TGTGCCAGCAGTGGGGGACTAGCGGGGGGGCGTTACATTCAGTACTTC.

Only a few counts were recorded for this clonotype. With a much larger clone just one base away, this may be a read error. This chain connects TRBV15 to TRBJ2-1, with unresolved D. Germline CDR1 reads LNHNV; CDR2 reads YYDKDF (reference sequence). With 0 bases removed from V and 13 bases from J, the gap between germline ends came to 19 bases. This CDR3 region has 15 residues. This CDR3 reads CATSRDRRMMETQFF. CDR3 nucleotide sequence: TGTGCCACCAGCAGAGATCGTAGGATGATGGAGACCCAGTTCTTC.

A remark on this clonotype: A single base separates this from a much larger clone, so it may be a read error. In DNA form, the CDR3 reads TGCGCCAGCAGCCAAGGGCTAGCGGGGGATAGGGGGAAGTTCTTC. This codes for CASSQGLAGDRGKFF. This chain connects TRBV4-3 to TRBJ2-1; 10 nucleotides match TRBD2. The CDR3 length is 15 residues. J was trimmed by 14 bases and V by 1 base; bases with no gene match: 11. Germline V gene sequence: CDR1 LGHNA, CDR2 YSLEER.

This clonotype was recorded at least ten times. CDR3 nucleotide sequence: TGCGCCAGCAGCCAGGAGCTATGGGGGGCAGGGAAGCCCCAGCATTTT. Residues: CASSQELWGAGKPQHF. The chain combines TRBV4-3 with TRBJ1-5, with D possibly being TRBD1 (6 bases). Trimming stripped 3 bases from V and 8 bases from J, with 20 bases between. From germline, CDR1 is LGHNA and CDR2 YSLEER. This CDR3 has 16 amino acids.

This clonotype came up many times. CDR3 amino acids: CASSWVAGVIQETQYF. The CDR3 nucleotides read TGTGCCAGCAGCTGGGTGGCGGGGGTGATCCAAGAGACCCAGTACTTC. The chain links TRBV7-2 to TRBJ2-5; 7 bases agree with TRBD2. This CDR3 region has 16 residues. CDR1 is SGHTA, CDR2 FQGNSA, per germline. The ends lost 4 bases at V and 1 base at J; junction bases unmatched: 9.

V gene TRBV9 combines with J gene TRBJ2-7; TRBD1 matches at 10 bases. From germline, CDR1 is SGDLS and CDR2 YYNGEE. Trimming took 4 bases from V and 3 from J; bases not matched to a gene: 10. This CDR3 contains 16 residues. For the CDR3, the DNA is TGTGCCAGCAGCTTCTCCGGGACAGGGGCCGTCTACGAGCAGTACTTC. Amino acid sequence: CASSFSGTGAVYEQYF. Using reference TRBV9 and TRBJ2-7 for the parts outside the CDR3, the full variable domain is DSGVTQTPKHLITATGQRVTLRCSPRSGDLSVYWYQQSLDQGLQFLIQYYNGEERAKGNILERFSAQQFPDLHSELNLSSLELGDSALYFCASSFSGTGAVYEQYFGPGTRLTVT.

A few counts support this clonotype. The V gene is TRBV4-1, the J gene TRBJ2-5; unclear D gene. CDR3 size: 15 residues. Per the germline V gene, CDR1 is MGHRA and CDR2 is YSYEKL. V was shortened by 1 base and J by 0 bases, with 9 bases between the two germline ends. This CDR3 reads CASSQGPTYQETQYF. Written as DNA, the CDR3 is TGCGCCAGCAGCCAAGGACCGACGTACCAAGAGACCCAGTACTTC.